Here is one T cell receptor beta chain with its context. No antigen is known for it. This record comes from a study of cytomegalovirus exposure and HLA in healthy donors. Whole-study findings and limits: Diagnosis of cytomegalovirus status made by the classifier reportedly showed high specificity and sensitivity. In vitro confirmation showed three CMV-associated chains to be CMV antigen specific.

Here immunoSEQ multiplex PCR was the method, and the copy in TCRdb shows in-frame clones only, minus some. The sample comprises over 150,000 clones, 65% to 90% of which are singletons, and around 2% rests with the top ten. The V segment lost 3 bases and the J segment 2 bases; nucleotides outside the gene matches: 2. CDR3 length: 15 residues. Germline values: CDR1 WSHSY, CDR2 SAAADI. The sequence came from a woman aged 18-35 years in good health and CMV-seronegative. The specimen was PBMCs. The chain uses TRBV10-2 and TRBJ2-3; the match to TRBD2 covers 10 bases. CDR3 sequence: CASSESGGATDTQYF. The DNA for the CDR3 is TGCGCCAGCAGTGAAAGCGGGGGGGCCACAGATACGCAGTATTTT.